A single sample is the source of the 19 T cell receptor beta chains below, sequenced in a study of Ad26.COV2.S vaccination and SARS-CoV-2 variants. Only in-frame clones appear in the TCRdb table, and some are missing; sequencing was by immunoSEQ multiplex PCR. This sample yields more than 40,000 clones, of which approximately 80% are seen a single time; around 43% belongs to the top ten. Sample: peripheral blood, taken after recovery from COVID-19. The receptors were sampled from a human donor who had recovered from COVID-19.

CDR3 loop: CASSPQSGELFF. CDR3 sequence (DNA): TGTGCCAGCAGTCCCCAGTCCGGGGAGCTGTTTTTT. V gene TRBV11-2 combines with J gene TRBJ2-2; no definite D call. Looked up from germline, CDR1 is SGHAT and CDR2 is FQNNGV. The CDR3 runs to 12 residues. Deletions cut 6 bases from V and 6 bases from J, with 8 bases between.

This rearrangement joins TRBV5-1 to TRBJ2-7; TRBD2 matches 8 bases. The length of the CDR3 is 14 residues. The J segment lost 4 bases and the V segment lost 7 bases, leaving 10 bases of the junction unmatched. Germline V gene sequence: CDR1 SGHRS, CDR2 YFSETQ. CDR3 sequence reads: CASSRGGRQYEQYF. The DNA for the CDR3 is TGCGCCAGCTCCCGGGGGGGCCGGCAATACGAGCAGTACTTC.

This sequence joins TRBV3-1 (or the pseudogene TRBV3-2) and TRBJ2-3; TRBD2 agrees at 9 bases. CDR3 length equals 17 residues. Germline assignment: CDR1 LGHDT and CDR2 YNNKEL (reference sequence). V dropped 3 bases and J dropped 0; count of bases not matched to a gene: 7. The CDR3 spells CASSHSTLAGSTDTQYF. Here the CDR3 DNA reads TGTGCCAGCAGCCATTCCACGCTAGCGGGAAGCACAGATACGCAGTATTTT.

The chain is built from TRBV24-1 and TRBJ1-2; unclear D gene. The V gene's germline CDR1 is KGHDR and CDR2 SFDVKD. Trimming took 3 bases from V and 4 from J, leaving 17 bases between them. The CDR3 contains 16 residues. CDR3 sequence: CATSDPRDSMFYGYTF. The DNA of the CDR3 is TGTGCCACCAGTGATCCCCGGGATTCAATGTTCTATGGCTACACCTTC.

The CDR3 loop is CATSIPYYGENTGELFF. In DNA form, the CDR3 reads TGTGCCACCAGCATACCTTATTACGGGGAGAACACCGGGGAGCTGTTTTTT. The chain recombines TRBV15 with TRBJ2-2; D is perhaps TRBD2 (5 bases). CDR3 length: 17 residues. Germline CDR1 and CDR2: LNHNV and YYDKDF (reference sequence). V lost 4 bases, J lost 1 base, and 16 bases lay in between.

This clone was detected only once. The chain combines TRBV27 with TRBJ2-1; 7 bases agree with TRBD2. CDR3 length equals 15 residues. With 9 bases clipped from V and 2 bases from J, the junction kept 10 bases outside the gene matches. The germline gives CDR1 MNHEY, CDR2 SMNVEV (reference sequence). The CDR3 spells CASAGTTIPYNEQFF. The CDR3 bases are TGTGCCAGTGCCGGGACTACAATACCCTACAATGAGCAGTTCTTC.

This sequence joins TRBV25-1 and TRBJ2-2; possibly TRBD1 or TRBD2 for D (5 bases each). Trimming took off 6 bases at V and 1 base at J, with 12 bases between the two ends. CDR3 length: 15 amino acids. Germline V CDR1 and CDR2: MGHDK, SYGVNS. CDR3 amino acids: CASSLGTLNTGELFF. CDR3 DNA: TGTGCCAGCAGCCTGGGGACGTTGAACACCGGGGAGCTGTTTTTT.

The CDR3 region is CASSLGAGTTDTQYF. CDR3 in DNA: TGTGCCAGCTCCCTCGGGGCGGGGACCACAGATACGCAGTATTTT. The chain joins TRBV7-9 to TRBJ2-3; possibly TRBD2 for D (6 bases). The CDR3 consists of 15 residues. Germline values: CDR1 SEHNR, CDR2 FQNEAQ (reference sequence). V was shortened by 8 bases and J by 2 bases, with 17 bases between the two germline ends.

The rearrangement uses TRBV19 and TRBJ2-6, with D unresolved. The CDR3 length is 17 residues. Germline CDR1 LNHDA, CDR2 SQIVND (reference sequence). Trimming took 10 bases from V and 4 from J, leaving 23 bases between them. The CDR3 coding sequence is TGTGCCACCACTGATAAGCTGTGGGCGGTAGGGGCCAACGTCCTGACTTTC. As protein: CATTDKLWAVGANVLTF. Filled out from reference TRBV19 and TRBJ2-6, the complete variable domain reads DGGITQSPKYLFRKEGQNVTLSCEQNLNHDAMYWYRQDPGQGLRLIYYSQIVNDFQKGDIAEGYSVSREKKESFPLTVTSAQKNPTAFYLCATTDKLWAVGANVLTFGAGSRLTVL.

This clone has only one observation. This chain joins TRBV27 and TRBJ2-5; D is possibly TRBD1 or TRBD2 (5 bases each). The germline gives CDR1 MNHEY, CDR2 SMNVEV (reference sequence). Deletions cut 10 bases from V and 2 bases from J, with 17 bases between. The CDR3 contains 14 residues. The DNA of the CDR3 is TGTGCCACGGGGCATAGCCTGACTCAAGAGACCCAGTACTTC. Protein sequence: CATGHSLTQETQYF.

This clone occurred a few times. The chain recombines TRBV5-6 with TRBJ1-2, with TRBD1 matching over 9 bases. The length of the CDR3 is 15 residues. Germline V CDR1 and CDR2: SGHDT, YYEEEE. J was trimmed by 7 bases and V by 5 bases; bases with no gene match: 12. CDR3 amino acids: CASSLPAQGAGGYTF. In DNA form, the CDR3 reads TGTGCCAGCAGTCTTCCCGCACAGGGGGCCGGTGGCTACACCTTC.

This clone was detected only once. The chain carries TRBV5-1 and TRBJ1-5; D remains ambiguous. Germline lookup yields CDR1 SGHRS and CDR2 YFSETQ. This CDR3 spans 15 amino acids. The V end was cut by 0 bases, the J end by 4 bases, with 11 bases between. The CDR3 loop reads CASSLGGQENQPQHF. The CDR3 DNA sequence: TGCGCCAGCAGCTTGGGGGGTCAAGAGAATCAGCCCCAGCATTTT.

This clone turned up a few times. The chain employs TRBV7-9 and TRBJ1-2; 10 nucleotides agree with TRBD1. The V and J ends lost 3 bases and 5 bases, in that order; junction bases with no gene match: 6. This CDR3 spans 15 amino acids. Germline V gene lookup returns CDR1 SEHNR and CDR2 FQNEAQ (reference sequence). As DNA, the CDR3 is TGTGCCAGCAGCTTTGGACAGGGGGTCGGGTATGGCTACACCTTC. Translated: CASSFGQGVGYGYTF.

Only one count was recorded for this clone. The DNA of the CDR3 is TGTGCCATCAGTGGAACAGGACTACGCTACAATGAGCAGTTCTTC. This gives the protein CAISGTGLRYNEQFF. The rearrangement links TRBV10-3 to TRBJ2-1, with D possibly matching TRBD2 (6 bases). Germline V gene data show CDR1 as ENHRY and CDR2 as SYGVKD. Trimming pared 4 bases from V and 3 bases from J, leaving 13 bases between. This CDR3 has 15 amino acids.

This chain uses TRBV3-1 (or the pseudogene TRBV3-2) with TRBJ1-1, with 9 positions matching TRBD1. The V segment lost 6 bases and the J segment 1 base; nucleotides outside the gene matches: 0. Germline CDR1 is LGHDT and CDR2 is YNNKEL (reference sequence). CDR3 length: 13 residues. CDR3 DNA sequence: TGTGCCAGCAGGGGACAGGGGAACACTGAAGCTTTCTTT. This codes for CASRGQGNTEAFF.

CDR3 protein: CASSFGAAGGETQYF. The DNA for the CDR3 is TGTGCCAGCAGTTTTGGGGCAGCGGGAGGAGAGACCCAGTACTTC. V usage is TRBV27 and J usage is TRBJ2-5; 9 bases agree with TRBD2. The CDR3 sequence is 15 residues long. Unmatched junction bases numbered 6, after V lost 3 bases and J lost 4 bases. Germline CDR1 MNHEY, CDR2 SMNVEV (reference sequence).

The rearrangement uses TRBV10-3 and TRBJ1-2; D call uncertain. Germline-derived CDR1 and CDR2 are ENHRY and SYGVKD. V lost 2 bases and J lost 4, with 11 bases in between. This CDR3 region has 14 residues. CDR3 DNA: TGTGCCATCAGTGAGAAATCGGATAGCTATGGCTACACCTTC. Translation gives CAISEKSDSYGYTF.

V is TRBV7-2 and J is TRBJ1-1; no definite D call. This CDR3 is built from 14 residues. CDR1 is SGHTA, CDR2 FQGNSA, per germline. The V end lost 4 bases, the J end lost 7 bases, and 16 bases lay between the germline ends. The CDR3 is CASSSRKDLGEAFF. In DNA, the CDR3 is TGTGCCAGCAGCTCCCGGAAAGATTTGGGTGAAGCTTTCTTT.

The rearrangement joins TRBV12-3 or TRBV12-4 to TRBJ1-1; the match to TRBD1 covers 7 bases. The V segment lost 2 bases and the J segment 10 bases; nucleotides outside the gene matches: 7. This CDR3 is built from 13 residues. The CDR3 DNA reads as TGTGCCAGCAGTTTAAGGTCACAGGGGAGAGCTTTCTTT. Translation gives CASSLRSQGRAFF.